Each of the 6 T cell receptor beta chains below was sequenced from the same sample in a study of cytomegalovirus exposure and HLA in healthy donors. The PCR was carried out with 60 Vbeta primers and 13 Jbeta primers. Produced via immunoSEQ multiplex PCR; TCRdb's table is partial and in-frame only. The sample consists of approximately 290,000 clones, 80% of them appearing once. The sample comprised PBMCs. All receptors come from a girl aged 2 to 10 in good health and CMV-seronegative.

Here the CDR3 DNA reads TGTGCCAGCAGCGTAAGCTCGGGGACTAGCGGCGTTCTCGAGACCCAGTACTTC. Translation gives CASSVSSGTSGVLETQYF. The rearrangement joins TRBV9 to TRBJ2-5; 11 bases align to TRBD2. The CDR3 covers 18 residues. Germline CDR1 SGDLS, CDR2 YYNGEE. V was pared by 1 base and J by 5 bases, with 13 bases of the junction left unmatched.

The chain employs TRBV27 and TRBJ1-5; D is ambiguous. This CDR3 comprises 12 residues. V was trimmed by 4 bases and J by 4 bases, leaving 5 bases between them. Germline CDR1 is MNHEY and CDR2 is SMNVEV (reference sequence). As DNA, the CDR3 is TGTGCCAGCAGTTCGGGGAATCAGCCCCAGCATTTT. It yields the protein CASSSGNQPQHF.

The J gene is TRBJ2-5, the V gene TRBV9; possible D gene TRBD1, 6 bases. There are 14 residues in the CDR3. V dropped 2 bases and J dropped 0 bases, with 8 bases sitting between them. Germline CDR1 is SGDLS and CDR2 is YYNGEE. The CDR3 here is CASSVGQNQETQYF. In DNA, the CDR3 is TGTGCCAGCAGCGTCGGACAGAACCAAGAGACCCAGTACTTC.

V gene TRBV6-1 combines with J gene TRBJ1-2; 7 bases fit TRBD1. CDR1 is MNHNS, CDR2 SASEGT, per germline. J was trimmed by 5 bases and V by 6 bases; bases with no gene match: 9. This CDR3 has 14 residues. The CDR3 DNA sequence: TGTGCCAGCAGCCACGTATCAGGGGGTTATGGCTACACCTTC. Residues: CASSHVSGGYGYTF.

The CDR3 region has the DNA TGTGCCAGTCGCCGCCAGGGTCAATCCTACGAGCAGTACTTC. It encodes CASRRQGQSYEQYF. The chain couples TRBV19 to TRBJ2-7; a weak D match, TRBD1 (5 bases). V shed 8 bases and J shed 1 base, with 15 bases lying between them. The CDR3 loop spans 14 amino acids. Germline assignment: CDR1 LNHDA and CDR2 SQIVND (reference sequence). The whole variable domain, remainder taken from reference TRBV19 and TRBJ2-7, is DGGITQSPKYLFRKEGQNVTLSCEQNLNHDAMYWYRQDPGQGLRLIYYSQIVNDFQKGDIAEGYSVSREKKESFPLTVTSAQKNPTAFYLCASRRQGQSYEQYFGPGTRLTVT.

This chain uses TRBV4-1 with TRBJ2-7; no firm D call. CDR3 size: 13 residues. CDR1 is MGHRA, CDR2 YSYEKL, per germline. Deletions cut 0 bases from V and 4 bases from J, with 7 bases between. The chain's CDR3 is CASSQESPYEQYF. DNA of the CDR3: TGCGCCAGCAGCCAAGAGTCCCCTTACGAGCAGTACTTC.